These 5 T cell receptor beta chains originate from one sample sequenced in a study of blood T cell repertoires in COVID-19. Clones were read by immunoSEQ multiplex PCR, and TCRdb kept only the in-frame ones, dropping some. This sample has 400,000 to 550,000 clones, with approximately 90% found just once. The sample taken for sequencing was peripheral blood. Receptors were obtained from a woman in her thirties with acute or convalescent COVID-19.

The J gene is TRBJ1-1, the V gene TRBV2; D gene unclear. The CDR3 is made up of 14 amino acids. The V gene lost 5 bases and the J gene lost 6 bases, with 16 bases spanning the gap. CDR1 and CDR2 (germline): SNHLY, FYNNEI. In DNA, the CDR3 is TGTGCCAGCAGTCCTATGGGAGGCTCCCCTGAAGCTTTCTTT. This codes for CASSPMGGSPEAFF.

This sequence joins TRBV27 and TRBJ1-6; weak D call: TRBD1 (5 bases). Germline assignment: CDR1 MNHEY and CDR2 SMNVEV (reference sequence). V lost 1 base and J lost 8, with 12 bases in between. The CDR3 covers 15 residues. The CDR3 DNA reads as TGTGCCAGCAGTTTATATAGGGGAAAGGATTCACCCCTCCACTTT. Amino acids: CASSLYRGKDSPLHF.

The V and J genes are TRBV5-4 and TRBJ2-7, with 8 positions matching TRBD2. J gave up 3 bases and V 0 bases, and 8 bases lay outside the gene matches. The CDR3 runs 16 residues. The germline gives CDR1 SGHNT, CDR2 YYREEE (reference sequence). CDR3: CASSLASGGGYYEQYF. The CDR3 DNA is TGTGCCAGCAGCTTGGCCTCGGGGGGGGGCTACTACGAGCAGTACTTC.

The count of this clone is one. In DNA form, the CDR3 reads TGTGCCAGCAGCTTCGGTCAGGGGTCCACAGATACGCAGTATTTT. It encodes CASSFGQGSTDTQYF. The genes are TRBV7-7 and TRBJ2-3, with a possible D match to TRBD1 (6 bases). Germline V gene lookup returns CDR1 SSHAT and CDR2 FNYEAQ (reference sequence). V lost 3 bases to trimming and J lost 2 bases, with 12 bases between them. This CDR3 comprises 15 residues.

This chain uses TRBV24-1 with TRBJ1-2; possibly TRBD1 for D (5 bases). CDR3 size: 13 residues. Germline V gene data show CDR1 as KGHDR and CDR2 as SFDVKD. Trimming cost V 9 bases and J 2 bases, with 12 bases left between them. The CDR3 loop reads CATSGGSNYGYTF. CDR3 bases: TGTGCCACCTCTGGGGGGTCCAACTATGGCTACACCTTC.